The 12 T cell receptor beta chains below all came from one sample that was sequenced in a study of T cells in Graves' hyperthyroidism and ophthalmopathy. Amplification of TCR beta CDR3 regions used RNA as the template. When the TCR CDR3 underwent first-round RT-PCR, the HTBI primer set was used. TCRdb redid the calling of the multiplex PCR reads with MiXCR, one entry per CDR3 protein. The sample consists of about half a million distinct CDR3 sequences, roughly a sixth of them appearing once. The sequenced material came from blood. These receptors all stem from a woman aged 25 to 45 with Graves' ophthalmopathy.

The V call is TRBV2, the J call TRBJ2-3; a possible D gene is TRBD2 (5 bases). Germline V gene sequence: CDR1 SNHLY, CDR2 FYNNEI. V was trimmed by 8 bases and J by 0 bases, leaving 21 bases between them. The CDR3 contains 17 residues. CDR3 in amino acids: CASSPLFGRESTDTQYF. The CDR3 bases are TGTGCCAGCTCACCACTTTTCGGCCGGGAAAGCACAGATACGCAGTATTTT.

This sequence joins TRBV30 and TRBJ2-7; either TRBD1 or TRBD2 may fit D (5 bases each). This CDR3 is 15 amino acids long. Trimming left V 0 bases short and J 0 bases short, with 12 bases between. The germline V gene has CDR1 GTSNPN and CDR2 SVGIG (reference sequence). CDR3 bases: TGTGCCTGGAGTGTTGGGACCACGAGCTCCTACGAGCAGTACTTC. This translates into CAWSVGTTSSYEQYF.

This clonotype was recorded at least ten times. The gene calls are TRBV12-3 or TRBV12-4 and TRBJ2-7, with unresolved D. The CDR3 covers 14 residues. V lost 7 bases to trimming and J lost 1 base, with 14 bases between them. The CDR3 coding sequence is TGTGCCAGCACCCACTACTGGGGTTCCTACGAGCAGTACTTC. Translation: CASTHYWGSYEQYF.

This clonotype has at least ten counts. The J gene is TRBJ1-5, the V gene TRBV11-2, with D maybe TRBD1 (5 bases). The germline V gene has CDR1 SGHAT and CDR2 FQNNGV. The CDR3 consists of 13 residues. V lost 2 bases to trimming and J lost 10 bases, with 12 bases between them. The CDR3 DNA sequence: TGTGCCAGCAGCTTATCAGGGTCTGGTCCCCAGCATTTT. This sequence encodes CASSLSGSGPQHF.

The table lists this clonotype with many counts. The CDR3 sequence is CASSRFSPDFSQETQYF. The CDR3 DNA is TGTGCCAGCAGCCGATTTTCCCCGGACTTCTCACAAGAGACCCAGTACTTC. The chain uses TRBV7-2 and TRBJ2-5; D is perhaps TRBD2 (5 bases). Looked up from germline, CDR1 is SGHTA and CDR2 is FQGNSA. Trimming removed 5 bases at V and 2 bases at J, with 21 bases between. This CDR3 spans 17 amino acids.

This clonotype showed up just a few times. The V call is TRBV5-1, the J call TRBJ1-2; 7 bases are shared with TRBD1. Germline CDR1 SGHRS, CDR2 YFSETQ. V dropped 4 bases and J dropped 4; count of bases not matched to a gene: 16. This CDR3 is built from 17 residues. DNA for the CDR3: TGCGCCAGCAGCCCCCGTGGTGGTCAGGGGGAGTCCTATGGCTACACCTTC. Protein sequence: CASSPRGGQGESYGYTF.

This clonotype was observed many times. This chain joins TRBV6-2 or TRBV6-3 and TRBJ2-3, with TRBD2 identical over 7 bases. Germline loops: CDR1 MNHEY, CDR2 SVGEGT. The ends lost 2 bases at V and 8 bases at J; junction bases unmatched: 13. This CDR3 has 16 residues. CDR3 region: CASSYPRRTSGGTQYF. The CDR3 nucleotides are TGTGCCAGCAGTTACCCTCGTAGGACTAGTGGAGGTACGCAGTATTTT.

The chain uses TRBV12-3 or TRBV12-4 and TRBJ1-4; D gene ambiguous. Trimming shortened V by 7 bases and J by 5 bases, and 17 bases separated the two germline ends. This CDR3 is 15 amino acids long. CDR3 coding DNA: TGTGCCAGCACCCCGGGAGGGATGGGGAATGAAAAACTGTTTTTT. Its protein product is CASTPGGMGNEKLFF.

The gene calls are TRBV14 and TRBJ2-1; D uncertain. Deletions cut 0 bases from V and 3 bases from J, with 6 bases between. Germline assignment: CDR1 SGHDN and CDR2 FVKESK. The CDR3 covers 14 residues. The CDR3 reads CASSQDANYNEQFF. Here the CDR3 DNA reads TGTGCCAGCAGCCAAGACGCGAACTACAATGAGCAGTTCTTC. Complete variable domain (other parts from reference TRBV14 and TRBJ2-1): EAGVTQFPSHSVIEKGQTVTLRCDPISGHDNLYWYRRVMGKEIKFLLHFVKESKQDESGMPNNRFLAERTGGTYSTLKVQPAELEDSGVYFCASSQDANYNEQFFGPGTRLTVL.

This clonotype was seen a few times. The J gene is TRBJ2-1, the V gene TRBV11-2; a weak D match, TRBD1 (6 bases). Trimming removed 6 bases at V and 8 bases at J, with 17 bases between. This CDR3 has 14 amino acids. Germline assignment: CDR1 SGHAT and CDR2 FQNNGV. The CDR3 is CASRSIQGGHEQFF. CDR3 DNA: TGTGCCAGCAGGTCCATACAGGGTGGGCATGAGCAGTTCTTC. The variable domain in full, with the rest retrieved from reference TRBV11-2 and TRBJ2-1, is EAGVAQSPRYKIIEKRQSVAFWCNPISGHATLYWYQQILGQGPKLLIQFQNNGVVDDSQLPKDRFSAERLKGVDSTLKIQPAKLEDSAVYLCASRSIQGGHEQFFGPGTRLTVL.

There are many counts of this clonotype. V usage is TRBV7-9 and J usage is TRBJ2-5; D uncertain. This CDR3 has 12 residues. Looked up from germline, CDR1 is SEHNR and CDR2 is FQNEAQ (reference sequence). Trimming stripped 0 bases from V and 5 bases from J, with 4 bases between. The CDR3 DNA sequence: TGTGCCAGCAGCTTAGCGGTGGAGACCCAGTACTTC. Translation gives CASSLAVETQYF.

The chain carries TRBV28 and TRBJ2-3; D call uncertain. The CDR3 totals 17 residues. The germline V gene encodes CDR1 MDHEN and CDR2 SYDVKM. The V gene lost 2 bases and the J gene lost 1 base, with 16 bases spanning the gap. The CDR3 reads CASSLVGEPHRTDTQYF. CDR3 DNA sequence: TGTGCCAGCAGTTTAGTCGGCGAACCCCACCGCACAGATACGCAGTATTTT.